The 8 T cell receptor beta chains below all came from one sample that was sequenced in a study of blood T cells in healthy people across ages. A second PCR of 7 to 11 cycles used a sample-barcoded 5' primer and a J-beta primer mix. TCRdb ran MiXCR on the 5' RACE reads and lists one entry per CDR3 protein. The sample shows roughly 800,000 distinct CDR3 sequences, 36% of them seen only once. The sample consisted of blood. These receptors originate from a man between 18 and 29 years old in good health.

This clonotype has just a few counts. The chain employs TRBV28 and TRBJ1-5, with unresolved D. With 3 bases removed from V and 2 bases from J, the gap between germline ends came to 11 bases. In germline, CDR1 is MDHEN, CDR2 SYDVKM. This CDR3 region has 15 residues. CDR3 protein: CASSFSQSGNQPQHF. CDR3 nucleotide sequence: TGTGCCAGCAGTTTTTCCCAGTCGGGCAATCAGCCCCAGCATTTT.

The chain is built from TRBV28 and TRBJ2-1; no reliable D call. Germline CDR1 and CDR2: MDHEN and SYDVKM. This CDR3 comprises 14 residues. The germline V and J ends were trimmed by 0 bases and 7 bases, with 10 bases remaining between them. The CDR3, as DNA: TGTGCCAGCAGTTTATGTTGGCAGACAAATGAGCAGTTCTTC. Translation: CASSLCWQTNEQFF.

This rearrangement joins TRBV5-1 to TRBJ2-3; TRBD1 is a possible D gene (6 bases). Germline CDR1 SGHRS, CDR2 YFSETQ. Trimming removed 4 bases at V and 1 base at J, with 19 bases between. The CDR3 consists of 17 residues. The CDR3 sequence is CASSASRGAARTDTQYF. CDR3 in DNA: TGCGCCAGCAGCGCCTCCAGGGGCGCAGCTCGCACAGATACGCAGTATTTT.

This clonotype has a handful of counts. V and J are TRBV4-1 and TRBJ1-1; D unclear. The CDR3 contains 15 residues. V gave up 3 bases and J gave up 2 bases, with 13 bases separating them. Germline CDR1 is MGHRA and CDR2 is YSYEKL. CDR3 coding DNA: TGCGCCAGCAGCCAGGAAGACCGATACAACACTGAAGCTTTCTTT. Its translation: CASSQEDRYNTEAFF.

The chain carries TRBV9 and TRBJ2-4, with D perhaps TRBD1 (6 bases). The J call is in doubt because the DNA end fits TRBJ2-5 better. This CDR3 spans 15 amino acids. Germline loops: CDR1 SGDLS, CDR2 YYNGEE. CDR3 DNA sequence: TGTGCCAGCAGCGGTACAGGGATTGAGGATGAGACCCAGTACTTC. Translated, it gives CASSGTGIEDETQYF.

In regard to this clonotype: A read error may account for a junction end that differs from germline. The V and J genes are TRBV9 and TRBJ1-2; D is uncertain. The CDR3 sequence is 16 residues long. Germline CDR1 reads SGDLS; CDR2 reads YYNGEE. The CDR3 loop reads CANSVMTSADLYGYTF. Written as DNA, the CDR3 is TGTGCCAACAGCGTAATGACCTCGGCAGACCTCTATGGCTACACCTTC.

This clonotype showed up many times. The chain is built from TRBV7-2 and TRBJ2-3, with 11 positions matching TRBD2. Germline V lookup: CDR1 SGHTA, CDR2 FQGNSA. Germline trimming cut 1 base from V and 5 bases from J; bases unmatched to any gene: 5. The CDR3 runs 16 residues. The CDR3 DNA follows: TGTGCCAGCAGCTTAGAGGCTAGCGGGGGGTTAGATACGCAGTATTTT. This sequence encodes CASSLEASGGLDTQYF.

This clonotype occurred once. V gene TRBV11-2 combines with J gene TRBJ2-4, with 7 bases fitting TRBD2. J lost 9 bases, V lost 4 bases, and 6 bases had no gene match. Germline V gene data show CDR1 as SGHAT and CDR2 as FQNNGV. The CDR3 sequence is 13 residues long. CDR3 in amino acids: CASSSFSGSIQYF. The CDR3 coding sequence is TGTGCCAGCAGCTCATTTAGCGGGTCCATTCAGTACTTC.